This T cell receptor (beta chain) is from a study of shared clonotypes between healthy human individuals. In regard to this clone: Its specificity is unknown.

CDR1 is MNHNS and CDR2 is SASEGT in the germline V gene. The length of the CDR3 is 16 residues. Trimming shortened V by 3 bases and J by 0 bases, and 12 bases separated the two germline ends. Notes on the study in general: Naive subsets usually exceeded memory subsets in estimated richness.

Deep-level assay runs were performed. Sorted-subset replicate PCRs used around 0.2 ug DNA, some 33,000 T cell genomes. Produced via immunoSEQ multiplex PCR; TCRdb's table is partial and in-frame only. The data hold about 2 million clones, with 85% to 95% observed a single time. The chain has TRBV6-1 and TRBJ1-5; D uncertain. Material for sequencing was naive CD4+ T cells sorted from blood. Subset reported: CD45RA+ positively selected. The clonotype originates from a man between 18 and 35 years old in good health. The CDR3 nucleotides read TGTGCCAGCAGTGATCGCCAGATTCATAGCAATCAGCCCCAGCATTTT. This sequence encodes CASSDRQIHSNQPQHF.